The T cell receptor beta chain described here comes from a study of blood T cells in healthy people across ages. General study findings and limits: Percentage of naive T cells showed a strong correlation with TCR beta diversity.

About this clonotype: What it binds is unknown.

Sample-barcoded 5' priming and a J-beta primer mix drove a second PCR of about 6 to 12 cycles. CDR3-containing paired-end reads numbering at least 2.5 million came from each sample. TCRdb re-derived calls from the 5' RACE reads in MiXCR, one entry per CDR3 protein. Of 540,000 or so distinct CDR3 sequences detected, roughly 48% appear once; the ten largest clones hold roughly 25%. The source of this sequence is a man older than 75 in good health. Sequenced input: blood.

The CDR3 loop reads CSVAGQSKETQYF. CDR3 bases: TGCAGCGTCGCCGGACAGTCCAAAGAGACCCAGTACTTC. The chain links TRBV29-1 to TRBJ2-5, with D perhaps TRBD1 (6 bases). The germline gives CDR1 SQVTM, CDR2 ANQGSEA. CDR3 length: 13 amino acids. V dropped 6 bases and J dropped 3 bases, with 14 bases sitting between them.